These T cell receptor beta chains were read from a single sample in a study of T cell responses to AZD1222 COVID-19 vaccine. Method: immunoSEQ multiplex PCR; TCRdb's copy keeps in-frame clones and lacks some. The sample consists of roughly 150,000 clones, 80% to 95% of them appearing once. The source material was peripheral blood, sampled on day 0 of AZD1222 vaccination. Receptors originate from an adult in good health. The CDR3 runs from the conserved cysteine through the conserved F or W. The order of the fields is J gene, D gene, V gene, CDR3 length, clone size, CDR3 protein, CDR3 DNA. The D gene is left open where the match is weak. Clone size appears in some rows only: once, few, many, or a class for an expanded clone.

TRBJ2-1	TRBD2	TRBV3-1/TRBV3-2	15	NA	CASSPGAGGDNEQFF	TGTGCCAGCAGTCCAGGTGCGGGGGGGGACAATGAGCAGTTCTTC
TRBJ2-7	NA	TRBV11-1	16	NA	CASSLFYSGTTYEQYF	TGTGCCAGCAGCTTATTCTACAGCGGGACAACCTACGAGCAGTACTTC
TRBJ2-7	TRBD2	TRBV19	19	NA	CASSPRPGTSGRRPYEQYF	TGTGCCAGTAGTCCGCGTCCCGGGACTAGCGGGAGGAGGCCCTACGAGCAGTACTTC
TRBJ1-3	NA	TRBV4-1	17	NA	CASSQGDTRFSGNTIYF	TGCGCCAGCAGCCAGGGGGACACCCGGTTCTCTGGAAACACCATATATTTT
TRBJ1-6	NA	TRBV5-4	14	NA	CASSFLGNNSPLHF	TGTGCCAGCAGCTTTTTGGGAAATAATTCACCCCTCCACTTT
TRBJ2-1	NA	TRBV10-2	13	NA	CASSESSESEQFF	TGCGCCAGCAGTGAGTCTTCGGAGAGTGAGCAGTTCTTC
TRBJ1-3	NA	TRBV19	13	NA	CASSQGSGNTIYF	TGTGCCAGTAGCCAGGGATCCGGAAACACCATATATTTT
TRBJ2-6	NA	TRBV7-9	14	NA	CASVSGRGANVLTF	TGTGCCAGCGTCTCTGGGAGGGGGGCCAACGTCCTGACTTTC
TRBJ1-4	TRBD1	TRBV7-9	16	NA	CASSPLTGVGGEKLFF	TGTGCCAGCAGCCCGTTGACAGGGGTAGGTGGTGAAAAACTGTTTTTT
TRBJ1-5	NA	TRBV30	17	NA	CAWSVSPRAGFNQPQHF	TGTGCCTGGAGTGTATCCCCCCGCGCAGGGTTCAATCAGCCCCAGCATTTT
TRBJ2-7	NA	TRBV5-6	14	NA	CASSPRGLAYEQYF	TGTGCCAGCAGCCCACGCGGACTTGCCTACGAGCAGTACTTC
TRBJ2-7	NA	TRBV30	12	once	CAWTRMGYEQYF	TGTGCCTGGACGAGGATGGGTTACGAGCAGTACTTC
TRBJ1-6	TRBD1	TRBV28	14	NA	CASKRRQGDSPLHF	TGTGCCAGCAAAAGGAGACAGGGTGATTCACCCCTCCACTTT
TRBJ2-3	TRBD2	TRBV4-2	17	few	CASSPSYVAGGTDTQYF	TGTGCCAGCAGCCCTTCTTATGTAGCGGGGGGGACAGATACGCAGTATTTT
TRBJ1-6	NA	TRBV30	13	NA	CAWSVRRDSPLHF	TGTGCCTGGAGTGTACGAAGGGATTCACCCCTCCACTTT
TRBJ2-1	TRBD2	TRBV5-1	16	NA	CASSLGLAGVLNEQFF	TGCGCCAGCAGCTTGGGGTTAGCGGGGGTATTGAATGAGCAGTTCTTC
TRBJ2-1	TRBD1	TRBV3-1/TRBV3-2	17	NA	CASSQDRDSWVYNEQFF	TGTGCCAGCAGCCAAGATAGGGACAGCTGGGTCTACAATGAGCAGTTCTTC
TRBJ2-7	NA	TRBV7-9	13	NA	CASSLDPGHEQYF	TGTGCCAGCAGCTTAGATCCGGGGCACGAGCAGTACTTC
TRBJ2-3	NA	TRBV19	14	NA	CASSIASVRDTQYF	TGTGCCAGTAGTATAGCCTCGGTTCGTGATACGCAGTATTTT
TRBJ1-2	TRBD1	TRBV19	14	NA	CASSMGQGAIGYTF	TGTGCCAGTAGTATGGGACAGGGGGCGATTGGCTACACCTTC
TRBJ2-7	TRBD2	TRBV6-2/TRBV6-3	18	once	CASSYTSGGTIRSYEQYF	TGTGCCAGCAGTTACACTAGCGGGGGTACGATTCGCTCCTACGAGCAGTACTTC
TRBJ1-1	NA	TRBV12-3/TRBV12-4	13	NA	CASSPRRDTEAFF	TGTGCCAGCAGTCCGAGAAGGGACACTGAAGCTTTCTTT
TRBJ1-1	NA	TRBV18	16	NA	CASSQTPSGVATEAFF	TGTGCCAGCTCACAAACGCCTAGTGGAGTGGCCACTGAAGCTTTCTTT